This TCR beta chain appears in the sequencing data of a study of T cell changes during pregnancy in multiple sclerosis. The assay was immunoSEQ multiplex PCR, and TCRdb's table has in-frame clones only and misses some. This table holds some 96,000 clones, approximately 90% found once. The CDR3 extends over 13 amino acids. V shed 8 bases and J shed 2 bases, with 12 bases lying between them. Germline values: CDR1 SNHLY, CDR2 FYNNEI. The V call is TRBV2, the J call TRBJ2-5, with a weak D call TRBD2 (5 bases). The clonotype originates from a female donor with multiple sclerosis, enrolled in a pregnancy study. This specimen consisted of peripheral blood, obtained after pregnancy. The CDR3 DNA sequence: TGTGCCAGCGTGCCTAGCCGGCAAGAGACCCAGTACTTC. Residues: CASVPSRQETQYF.